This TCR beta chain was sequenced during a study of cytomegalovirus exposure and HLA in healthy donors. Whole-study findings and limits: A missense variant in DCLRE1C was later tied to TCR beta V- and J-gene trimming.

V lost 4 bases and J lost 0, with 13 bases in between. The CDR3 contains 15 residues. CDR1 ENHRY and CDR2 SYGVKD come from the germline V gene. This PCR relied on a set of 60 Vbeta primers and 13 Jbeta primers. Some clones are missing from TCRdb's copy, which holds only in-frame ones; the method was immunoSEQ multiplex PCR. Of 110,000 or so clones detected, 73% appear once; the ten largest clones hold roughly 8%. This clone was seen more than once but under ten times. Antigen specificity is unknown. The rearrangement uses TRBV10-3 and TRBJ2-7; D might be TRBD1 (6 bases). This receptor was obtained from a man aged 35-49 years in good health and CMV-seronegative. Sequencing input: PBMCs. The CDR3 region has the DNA TGTGCCATCAGTGCTGTAGGGACAAACTCCTACGAGCAGTACTTC. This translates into CAISAVGTNSYEQYF.